The subject of this entry is one T cell receptor (beta chain). As yet, its antigen is unknown. The assay was immunoSEQ multiplex PCR, and TCRdb's table has in-frame clones only and misses some. Counted here are 1.5 million to 1.9 million clones, roughly 98% occurring once; the ten biggest clones make up 0.4% to 0.45%. This sample is part of a study of shared clonotypes between healthy human individuals. Overall study findings and caveats: Sharing across a few donors was seen in 4.5% to 5.5% of naive CD4 clonotypes.

The V segment lost 3 bases and the J segment 1 base; nucleotides outside the gene matches: 4. CDR3 length: 16 residues. Germline loops: CDR1 ENHRY, CDR2 SYGVKD. This sequence was found in a man between 25 and 39 years old in good health. Sequencing input: naive CD4+ T cells sorted from blood. Subset denoted: CD45RA+ positively selected. The J gene is TRBJ2-3, the V gene TRBV10-3; 10 positions match TRBD2. CDR3 DNA sequence: TGTGCCATCAGTGATACCGGGACTAGCGGCACAGATACGCAGTATTTT. It codes for CAISDTGTSGTDTQYF.